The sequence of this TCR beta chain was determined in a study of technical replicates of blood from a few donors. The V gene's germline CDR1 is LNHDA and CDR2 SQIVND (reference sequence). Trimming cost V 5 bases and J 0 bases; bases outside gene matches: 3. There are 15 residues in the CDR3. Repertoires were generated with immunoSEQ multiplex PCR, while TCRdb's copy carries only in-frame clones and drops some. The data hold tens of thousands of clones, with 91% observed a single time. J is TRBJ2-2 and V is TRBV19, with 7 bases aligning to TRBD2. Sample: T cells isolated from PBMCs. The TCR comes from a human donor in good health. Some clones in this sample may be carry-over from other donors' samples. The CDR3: CASSLGGTNTGELFF. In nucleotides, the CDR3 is TGTGCCAGTAGTCTGGGGGGGACGAACACCGGGGAGCTGTTTTTT.